This T cell receptor beta chain was captured by sequencing in a study of blood T cells in healthy people across ages. General observations from the study: Age brought a roughly linear fall in TCR beta diversity measured per million T cells.

This clonotype has just a few counts. As yet, its antigen is unknown. PCR was performed a second time for roughly 6 to 12 cycles using a sample-barcoded 5' primer and a J-beta primer mix. TCRdb called the 5' RACE reads again in MiXCR, with one record for every CDR3 protein. The sample contains roughly 1.5 million distinct CDR3 sequences, 35% to 45% of which appear only once. Germline loops: CDR1 MNHEY, CDR2 SMNVEV (reference sequence). This CDR3 region has 16 residues. Trimming removed 3 bases at V and 8 bases at J, with 20 bases between. The chain has TRBV27 and TRBJ2-1; D tentatively fits TRBD1 or TRBD2 (5 bases each). The sequenced material came from blood. This receptor was taken from a woman under 30 in good health. This CDR3 is CASSLLGAGSNDEQFF. In DNA form, the CDR3 reads TGTGCCAGCAGTTTGTTAGGGGCAGGGAGCAACGATGAGCAGTTCTTC.